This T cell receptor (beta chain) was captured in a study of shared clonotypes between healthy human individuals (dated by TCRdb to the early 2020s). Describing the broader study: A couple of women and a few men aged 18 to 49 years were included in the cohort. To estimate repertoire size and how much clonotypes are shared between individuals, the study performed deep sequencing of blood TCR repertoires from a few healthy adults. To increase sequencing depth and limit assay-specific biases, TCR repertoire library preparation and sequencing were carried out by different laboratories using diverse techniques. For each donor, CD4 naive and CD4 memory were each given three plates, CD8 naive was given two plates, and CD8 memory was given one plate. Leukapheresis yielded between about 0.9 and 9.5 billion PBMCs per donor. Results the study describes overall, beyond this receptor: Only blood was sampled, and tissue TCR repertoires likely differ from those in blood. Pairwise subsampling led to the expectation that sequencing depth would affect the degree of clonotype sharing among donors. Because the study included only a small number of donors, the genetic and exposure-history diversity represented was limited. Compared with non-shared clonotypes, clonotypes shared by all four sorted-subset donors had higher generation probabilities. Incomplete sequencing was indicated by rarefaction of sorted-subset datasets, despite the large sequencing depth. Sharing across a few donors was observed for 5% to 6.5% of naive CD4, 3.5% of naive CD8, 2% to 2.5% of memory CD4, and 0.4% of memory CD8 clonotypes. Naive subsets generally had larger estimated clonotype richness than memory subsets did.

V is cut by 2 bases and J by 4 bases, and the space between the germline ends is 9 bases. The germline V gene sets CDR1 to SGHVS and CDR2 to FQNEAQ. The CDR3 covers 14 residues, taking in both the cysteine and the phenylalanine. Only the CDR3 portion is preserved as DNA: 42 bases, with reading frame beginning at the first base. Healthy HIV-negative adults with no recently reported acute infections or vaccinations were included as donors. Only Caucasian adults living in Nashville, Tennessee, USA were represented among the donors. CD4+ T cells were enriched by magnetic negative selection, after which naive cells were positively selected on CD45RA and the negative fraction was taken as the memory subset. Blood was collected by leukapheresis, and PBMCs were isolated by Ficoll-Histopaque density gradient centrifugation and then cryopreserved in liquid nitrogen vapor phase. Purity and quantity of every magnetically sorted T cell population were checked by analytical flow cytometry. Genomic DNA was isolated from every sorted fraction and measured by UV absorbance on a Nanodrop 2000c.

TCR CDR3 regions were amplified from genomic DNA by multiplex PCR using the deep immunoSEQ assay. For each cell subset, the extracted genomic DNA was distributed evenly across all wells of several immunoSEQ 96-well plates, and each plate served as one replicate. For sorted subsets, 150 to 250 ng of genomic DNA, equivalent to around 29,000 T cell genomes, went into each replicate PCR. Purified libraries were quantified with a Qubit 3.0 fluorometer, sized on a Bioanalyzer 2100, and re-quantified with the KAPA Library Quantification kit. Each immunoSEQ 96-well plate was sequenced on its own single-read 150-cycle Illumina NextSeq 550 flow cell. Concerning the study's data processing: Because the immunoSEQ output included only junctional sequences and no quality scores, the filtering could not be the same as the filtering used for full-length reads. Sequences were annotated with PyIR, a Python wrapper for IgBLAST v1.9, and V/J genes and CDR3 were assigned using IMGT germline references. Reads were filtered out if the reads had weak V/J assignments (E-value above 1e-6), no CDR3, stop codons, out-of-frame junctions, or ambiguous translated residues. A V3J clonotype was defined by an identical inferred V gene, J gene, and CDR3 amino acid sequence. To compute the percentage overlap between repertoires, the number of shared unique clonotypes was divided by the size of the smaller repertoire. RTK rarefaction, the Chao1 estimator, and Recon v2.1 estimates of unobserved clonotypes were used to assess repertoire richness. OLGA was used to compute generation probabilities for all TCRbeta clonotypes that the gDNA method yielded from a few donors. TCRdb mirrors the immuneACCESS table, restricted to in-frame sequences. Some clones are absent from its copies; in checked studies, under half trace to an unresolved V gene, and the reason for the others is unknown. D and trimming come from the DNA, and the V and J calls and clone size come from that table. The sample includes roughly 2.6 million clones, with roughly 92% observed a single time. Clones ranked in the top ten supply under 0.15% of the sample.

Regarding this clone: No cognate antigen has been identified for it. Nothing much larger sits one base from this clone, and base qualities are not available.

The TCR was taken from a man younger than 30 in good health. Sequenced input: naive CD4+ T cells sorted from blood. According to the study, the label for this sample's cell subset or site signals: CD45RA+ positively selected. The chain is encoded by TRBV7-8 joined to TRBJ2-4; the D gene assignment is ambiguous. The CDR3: CASSLTSQKNIQYF. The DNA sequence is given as TGTGCCAGCAGCTTAACAAGTCAAAAAAACATTCAGTACTTC.